This TCR beta chain comes out of a study of beta chain features in type 1 diabetes. About the research overall: All samples combined gave 107,917,701 sorted cells for examination.

Study-level findings and limits: Whatever favoring of shorter templates PCR might show would apply equally to patients and controls. Individuals with type 1 diabetes displayed fewer insertions and more deletions at VDJ junctions. Whether HLA type influences TCRB rearrangement remained unresolved here.

The entirety of the isolated RNA underwent reverse transcription, so expressed TCRB transcripts were sequenced. Produced via immunoSEQ multiplex PCR; TCRdb's table is partial and in-frame only. The sample shows 120,000 to 150,000 clones, about a tenth of them seen only once. This clone was detected a few times. Its antigen is currently unknown. The sample consisted of central memory CD4+ T cells from blood. This clonotype was sampled from a woman in her thirties or forties in good health.

CDR3 region: CASSLFAGTNTEAFF. In DNA form, the CDR3 reads TGTGCCAGCAGTTTATTTGCGGGGACGAACACTGAAGCTTTCTTT. This chain uses TRBV27 with TRBJ1-1, with a tentative D call TRBD1 (5 bases). Germline CDR1 is MNHEY and CDR2 is SMNVEV (reference sequence). Between the trimmed V and J ends, which lost 1 base and 1 base, there was a span of 10 bases. This CDR3 region has 15 residues.